One sample yielded the 29 T cell receptor beta chains listed below, sequenced in a study of CD8 T cells in ankylosing spondylitis. Study results and limitations: Ankylosing spondylitis blood seemed to carry a telltale TCR beta motif made of fewer than 10 highly homologous variants.

What these receptors recognize is not known. TCRdb used MiXCR to reprocess the 5' RACE reads, holding one entry per CDR3 protein. Of around 770,000 distinct CDR3 sequences in the sample, about 20% were seen once. Sequencing was done on a sample of blood, either unsorted or a sorted T cell fraction (not recorded which). Every receptor here comes from a male donor with ankylosing spondylitis.

The chain couples TRBV30 to TRBJ2-7, with D perhaps matching TRBD1 (5 bases). Between the trimmed V and J ends, which lost 5 bases and 2 bases, there was a span of 10 bases. This CDR3 spans 12 amino acids. The germline V gene has CDR1 GTSNPN and CDR2 SVGIG (reference sequence). In nucleotides, the CDR3 is TGTGCCTGGCAGGGTCCCGCCTACGAGCAGTACTTC. As protein: CAWQGPAYEQYF. Full variable domain (missing parts from reference TRBV30 and TRBJ2-7): SQTIHQWPATLVQPVGSPLSLECTVEGTSNPNLYWYRQAAGRGLQLLFYSVGIGQISSEVPQNLSASRPQDRQFILSSKKLLLSDSGFYLCAWQGPAYEQYFGPGTRLTVT.

The chain combines TRBV11-2 with TRBJ2-1; TRBD1 is a possible D gene (6 bases). CDR1 is SGHAT, CDR2 FQNNGV, per germline. The V gene lost 0 bases and the J gene lost 2 bases, with 11 bases spanning the gap. The CDR3 length is 16 residues. The CDR3 DNA follows: TGTGCCAGCAGCTTAGAATCCAGGGGTGCCTACAATGAGCAGTTCTTC. It translates to CASSLESRGAYNEQFF.

The chain employs TRBV5-1 and TRBJ2-7; TRBD1 agrees at 11 bases. V dropped 3 bases and J dropped 2; count of bases not matched to a gene: 4. The CDR3 spans 15 residues. Germline CDR1 is SGHRS and CDR2 is YFSETQ. The CDR3 region is CASSWGQGGAYEQYF. The CDR3 DNA follows: TGCGCCAGCAGCTGGGGACAGGGGGGGGCCTACGAGCAGTACTTC.

V usage is TRBV6-4 and J usage is TRBJ2-2; no clear D. Germline V gene lookup returns CDR1 MRHNA and CDR2 SNTAGT. Deletions cut 2 bases from V and 7 bases from J, with 11 bases between. The CDR3 sequence is 14 residues long. The CDR3 loop is CASSDTDRCGELFF. The CDR3 coding sequence is TGTGCCAGCAGTGACACTGACCGGTGCGGGGAGCTGTTTTTT.

This clonotype has just a few counts. This chain uses TRBV5-1 with TRBJ2-4; TRBD1 agrees at 7 bases. The trim removed 0 bases at V and 9 bases at J, leaving 12 bases unmatched. Germline loops: CDR1 SGHRS, CDR2 YFSETQ. The CDR3 totals 16 residues. CDR3 sequence reads: CASSLGDREEEGIQYF. Written as DNA, the CDR3 is TGCGCCAGCAGCTTGGGAGACAGGGAAGAAGAGGGCATTCAGTACTTC.

J is TRBJ2-7 and V is TRBV29-1; D is uncertain. V shed 7 bases and J shed 5 bases, with 18 bases lying between them. Looked up from germline, CDR1 is SQVTM and CDR2 is ANQGSEA. The CDR3 runs 13 residues. The CDR3 nucleotides are TGCAGCGCCTCGGGTGGGATATCCCACGAGCAGTACTTC. Amino acids: CSASGGISHEQYF.

V and J are TRBV6-1 and TRBJ2-7, with unresolved D. This CDR3 spans 12 amino acids. From germline, CDR1 is MNHNS and CDR2 SASEGT. V lost 1 base and J 5 bases, leaving 6 bases between the germline ends. The CDR3 sequence is CASSEVKDEQYF. DNA of the CDR3: TGTGCCAGCAGTGAAGTAAAGGACGAGCAGTACTTC.

V usage is TRBV5-1 and J usage is TRBJ1-6; D gene ambiguous. The V and J ends lost 1 base and 0 bases respectively, with 8 bases between them. CDR3 length equals 16 residues. Germline V gene data show CDR1 as SGHRS and CDR2 as YFSETQ. The CDR3 DNA follows: TGCGCCAGCAGCTTGATGGGCGGCTCCTATAATTCACCCCTCCACTTT. Its translation is CASSLMGGSYNSPLHF. Drawing the rest from reference TRBV5-1 and TRBJ1-6, the complete variable domain is KAGVTQTPRYLIKTRGQQVTLSCSPISGHRSVSWYQQTPGQGLQFLFEYFSETQRNKGNFPGRFSGRQFSNSRSEMNVSTLELGDSALYLCASSLMGGSYNSPLHFGNGTRLTVT.

This clonotype occurred a few times. The CDR3 DNA reads as TGTGCCAGCAGTTACTCGATGGGACTAGCCTACGAGCAGTACTTC. Amino acid sequence: CASSYSMGLAYEQYF. The rearrangement joins TRBV6-2 or TRBV6-3 to TRBJ2-7; TRBD2 aligns across 8 bases. Germline assignment: CDR1 MNHEY and CDR2 SVGEGT. CDR3 length: 15 amino acids. Trimming at V came to 0 bases and at J to 2 bases, leaving 3 bases not matched to a gene.

The chain couples TRBV6-5 to TRBJ2-5, with 10 bases matching TRBD1. The V gene's germline CDR1 is MNHEY and CDR2 SVGAGI. Trimming at V came to 2 bases and at J to 7 bases, leaving 10 bases not matched to a gene. CDR3 length: 16 residues. This CDR3 is CASSYGTGALGGTQYF. DNA for the CDR3: TGTGCCAGCAGTTACGGGACAGGGGCCCTTGGTGGGACCCAGTACTTC.

In its sample, this clonotype was seen a few times. A single base separates this from a much larger clone, so it may be a read error. The gene calls are TRBV7-8 and TRBJ2-1, with D maybe TRBD2 (5 bases). This CDR3 is built from 15 residues. CDR1 and CDR2 (germline): SGHVS, FQNEAQ. CDR3 loop: CASSFGLPPTNEQLF. CDR3 bases: TGTGCCAGCAGCTTTGGACTCCCCCCTACGAATGAGCAGCTCTTC. The entire variable domain, with the rest obtained from reference TRBV7-8 and TRBJ2-1, is as follows: GAGVSQSPRYKVAKRGQDVALRCDPISGHVSLFWYQQALGQGPEFLTYFQNEAQLDKSGLPSDRFFAERPEGSVSTLKIQRTQQEDSAVYLCASSFGLPPTNEQLFGPGTRLTVL.

This clonotype is categorized as medium-sized. V gene TRBV4-3 combines with J gene TRBJ2-7, with no clear D. Germline loops: CDR1 LGHNA, CDR2 YSLEER. V lost 0 bases, J lost 0 bases, and 12 bases lay in between. The CDR3 extends over 16 amino acids. The CDR3 DNA is TGCGCCAGCAGCCAAGATTCCGGATTTACCTCCTACGAGCAGTACTTC. Its translation is CASSQDSGFTSYEQYF.

DNA for the CDR3: TGTGCCAGCACCCTCCTCCCGATGACAGGGTCTAGGGAGACCCAGTACTTC. It yields the protein CASTLLPMTGSRETQYF. The genes are TRBV7-9 and TRBJ2-5; 7 nucleotides line up with TRBD1. With 7 bases clipped from V and 5 bases from J, the junction kept 19 bases outside the gene matches. Per germline, CDR1 SEHNR and CDR2 FQNEAQ (reference sequence). The CDR3 runs 17 residues.

J is TRBJ1-2 and V is TRBV7-9, with TRBD1 as a possible D gene (5 bases). V lost 0 bases to trimming and J lost 2 bases, with 13 bases between them. From germline, CDR1 is SEHNR and CDR2 FQNEAQ (reference sequence). The length of the CDR3 is 16 residues. The CDR3 DNA is TGTGCCAGCAGCTTAGCAGGGGCTAAAGGAAACTATGGCTACACCTTC. Protein product: CASSLAGAKGNYGYTF.

The chain has TRBV4-3 and TRBJ1-6, with 10 bases lining up with TRBD1. V was clipped by 3 bases and J by 10 bases; unmatched bases: 6. CDR1 is LGHNA and CDR2 is YSLEER in the germline V gene. This CDR3 spans 15 amino acids. The CDR3 nucleotides read TGCGCCAGCAGCCAGGCCGGGACAGGGGTCTCACCCCTCCACTTT. Translating it yields CASSQAGTGVSPLHF.

This clonotype was counted between two and nine times. This chain links TRBV18 with TRBJ2-3; D is undetermined. V lost 2 bases, J lost 1 base, and 10 bases lay in between. The germline CDR1 and CDR2 sequences are KGHSH and LQKENI. CDR3 length: 15 residues. CDR3 loop: CASSPISTRTDTQYF. CDR3 DNA: TGTGCCAGCTCACCAATCTCGACCCGCACAGATACGCAGTATTTT.

This clonotype was picked up many times. The genes are TRBV25-1 and TRBJ2-2; D is unclear. Trimming removed 4 bases at V and 7 bases at J, with 10 bases between. The germline V gene has CDR1 MGHDK and CDR2 SYGVNS. The CDR3 runs 13 residues. CDR3 residues: CASSVMVFGELFF. In nucleotides, the CDR3 is TGTGCCAGCAGTGTGATGGTGTTCGGGGAGCTGTTTTTT.

V and J are TRBV12-3 or TRBV12-4 and TRBJ1-4; 8 bases are shared with TRBD1. V lost 8 bases, J lost 5 bases, and 4 bases stayed unmatched. This CDR3 is built from 13 residues. As DNA, the CDR3 is TGTGCCAGCGGAGGGACAGGAAATGAAAAACTGTTTTTT. Its translation: CASGGTGNEKLFF.

The J gene is TRBJ2-5, the V gene TRBV5-6, with D possibly TRBD1 on 6 matching bases. Germline V gene data show CDR1 as SGHDT and CDR2 as YYEEEE. Trimming removed 4 bases from V and 1 base from J, with 14 bases in between. The CDR3 contains 15 residues. The CDR3 spells CASSRLVTGQETQYF. In DNA, the CDR3 is TGTGCCAGCAGCCGCTTAGTGACAGGCCAAGAGACCCAGTACTTC.

The chain couples TRBV6-6 to TRBJ2-3; D is perhaps TRBD1 (6 bases). V lost 6 bases to trimming and J lost 3 bases, with 10 bases between them. This CDR3 has 13 amino acids. Looked up from germline, CDR1 is MNHNY and CDR2 is SVGAGI (reference sequence). The CDR3 DNA follows: TGTGCCAGCAGCGGACAGCTTACAGATACGCAGTATTTT. Protein sequence: CASSGQLTDTQYF.

This clonotype was recorded at least ten times. The V gene is TRBV29-1, the J gene TRBJ2-7; possibly TRBD1 for D (5 bases). Per germline, CDR1 SQVTM and CDR2 ANQGSEA. The V end was cut by 8 bases, the J end by 2 bases, with 16 bases between. This CDR3 region has 13 residues. CDR3 residues: CSTKGDLTYEQYF. CDR3 DNA sequence: TGCAGCACCAAAGGGGATCTCACCTACGAGCAGTACTTC.

The chain combines TRBV7-9 with TRBJ2-7, with a possible D match to TRBD1 (6 bases). Germline loops: CDR1 SEHNR, CDR2 FQNEAQ (reference sequence). CDR3 length: 14 residues. V dropped 7 bases and J dropped 1 base, with 14 bases sitting between them. CDR3 bases: TGTGCCAGCAACGACAGGAGCGGTTCCTACGAGCAGTACTTC. Protein sequence: CASNDRSGSYEQYF.

The chain joins TRBV28 to TRBJ2-1, with 9 bases fitting TRBD1. This CDR3 contains 15 residues. Losses at the gene ends were 2 bases for V and 6 bases for J; bases not matched to a gene: 5. Germline assignment: CDR1 MDHEN and CDR2 SYDVKM. The CDR3 bases are TGTGCCAGCAGTTTAGGGGACAGGGTAGGCAATGAGCAGTTCTTC. It codes for CASSLGDRVGNEQFF.

A few counts support this clonotype. V usage is TRBV29-1 and J usage is TRBJ2-7; no firm D call. Trimming shortened V by 3 bases and J by 4 bases, and 13 bases separated the two germline ends. CDR1 SQVTM and CDR2 ANQGSEA come from the germline V gene. The CDR3 contains 13 residues. The CDR3 DNA reads TGCAGCGTTGAGACACCTTTCTCGTACGAGCAGTACTTC. Its protein product is CSVETPFSYEQYF.

The CDR3, as DNA: TGTGCCAGCACCGGGACAGTAGGATGGAATGGCTACACCTTC. This encodes CASTGTVGWNGYTF. The J gene is TRBJ1-2, the V gene TRBV6-2 or TRBV6-3, with 7 positions matching TRBD1. This CDR3 is 14 amino acids long. V lost 7 bases and J lost 6; bases outside the gene matches: 11. Germline CDR1 is MNHEY and CDR2 is SVGEGT.

This clonotype was counted only a few times. The chain has TRBV5-1 and TRBJ1-1; D ambiguous. Trimming shortened V by 3 bases and J by 0 bases, and 18 bases separated the two germline ends. The germline V gene encodes CDR1 SGHRS and CDR2 YFSETQ. The CDR3 covers 17 residues. The CDR3 reads CASSSQPPGDMNTEAFF. DNA for the CDR3: TGCGCCAGCAGCTCTCAACCCCCGGGAGACATGAACACTGAAGCTTTCTTT.

This clonotype was counted only a few times. The genes are TRBV6-2 or TRBV6-3 and TRBJ1-4; D gene ambiguous. The CDR3 runs to 14 residues. Trimming removed 5 bases from V and 7 bases from J, with 14 bases in between. The germline gives CDR1 MNHEY, CDR2 SVGEGT. CDR3 bases: TGTGCCAGCAGTCGGACGGAGTTGAGTGAAAAACTGTTTTTT. Protein sequence: CASSRTELSEKLFF.

This clonotype was found a few times. At one of its ends the junction is not consistent with the germline gene, which may arise from a read error. The rearrangement joins TRBV12-3 or TRBV12-4 to TRBJ1-2, with D maybe TRBD1 (5 bases). CDR3 length: 13 residues. This CDR3 reads CASRTVGGTPVVF. The CDR3 DNA sequence: TGTGCCAGCCGAACAGTTGGGGGAACCCCAGTCGTCTTC.

This chain uses TRBV27 with TRBJ1-1; 7 bases align to TRBD1. From germline, CDR1 is MNHEY and CDR2 SMNVEV (reference sequence). V was pared by 8 bases and J by 0 bases, with 6 bases of the junction left unmatched. The CDR3 totals 14 residues. The CDR3 sequence is CASGMTGMNTEAFF. For the CDR3, the DNA is TGTGCCAGCGGAATGACAGGGATGAACACTGAAGCTTTCTTT.